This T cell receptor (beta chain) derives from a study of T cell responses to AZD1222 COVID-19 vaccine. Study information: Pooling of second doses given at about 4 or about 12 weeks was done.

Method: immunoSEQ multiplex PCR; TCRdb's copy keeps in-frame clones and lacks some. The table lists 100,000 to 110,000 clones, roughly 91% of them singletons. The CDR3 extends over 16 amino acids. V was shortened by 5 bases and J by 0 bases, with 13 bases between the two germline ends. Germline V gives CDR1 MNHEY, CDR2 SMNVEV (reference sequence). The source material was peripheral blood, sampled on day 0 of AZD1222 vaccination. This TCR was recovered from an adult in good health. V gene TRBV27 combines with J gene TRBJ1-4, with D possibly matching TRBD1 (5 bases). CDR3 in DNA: TGTGCCAGCAGTCCGAGGTGGGACTCAACTAATGAAAAACTGTTTTTT. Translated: CASSPRWDSTNEKLFF.